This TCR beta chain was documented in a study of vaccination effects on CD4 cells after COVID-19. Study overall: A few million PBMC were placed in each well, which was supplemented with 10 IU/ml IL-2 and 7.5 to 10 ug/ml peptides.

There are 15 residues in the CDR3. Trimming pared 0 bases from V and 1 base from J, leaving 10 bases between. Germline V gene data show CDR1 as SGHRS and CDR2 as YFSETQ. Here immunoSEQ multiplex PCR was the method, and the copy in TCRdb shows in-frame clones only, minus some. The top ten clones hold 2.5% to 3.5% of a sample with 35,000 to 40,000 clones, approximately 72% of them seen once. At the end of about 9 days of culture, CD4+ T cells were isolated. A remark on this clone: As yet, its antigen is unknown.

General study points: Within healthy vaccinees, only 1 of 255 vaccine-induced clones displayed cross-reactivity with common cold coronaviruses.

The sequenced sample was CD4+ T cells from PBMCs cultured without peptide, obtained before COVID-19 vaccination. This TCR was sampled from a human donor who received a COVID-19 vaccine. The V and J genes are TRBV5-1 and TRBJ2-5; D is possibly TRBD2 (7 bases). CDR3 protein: CASSLGEGGQETQYF. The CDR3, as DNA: TGCGCCAGCAGCTTGGGGGAGGGGGGCCAAGAGACCCAGTACTTC.